A single sample is the source of the 26 T cell receptor beta chains below, sequenced in a study of blood T cell repertoires in COVID-19 (dated by TCRdb to 2020 to 2021). Library prep was done by the immunoSEQ multiplex PCR assay. TCRdb stores this immuneACCESS table with in-frame sequences only. Part of the clones is absent; in the studies checked, under half of the shortfall reflects unresolved V genes, and no reason is known for the rest. Within this sample are a few hundred thousand clones, with around nine tenths of them counted one time only. Roughly 6.4% of the sample comes from the top ten. Source material: peripheral blood. The receptor set was obtained from a man aged 55 to 70 who had recovered from COVID-19.

The chain employs TRBV6-5 and TRBJ2-1, with TRBD2 as a possible D gene (6 bases). Germline V gives CDR1 MNHEY, CDR2 SVGAGI. The CDR3 has 13 amino acids. The V gene lost 6 bases and the J gene lost 4 bases, with 10 bases spanning the gap. As DNA, the CDR3 is TGTGCCAGCAGATTAGCGGAATACAATGAGCAGTTCTTC. Its translation is CASRLAEYNEQFF.

The rearrangement uses TRBV6-5 and TRBJ1-5; no reliable D call. The CDR3 is made up of 15 amino acids. Germline CDR1 reads MNHEY; CDR2 reads SVGAGI. Trimming cost V 7 bases and J 4 bases, with 17 bases left between them. The CDR3 region is CASISSGRGNQPQHF. The DNA of the CDR3 is TGTGCCAGCATTTCAAGCGGAAGAGGGAATCAGCCCCAGCATTTT.

The V gene is TRBV6-5, the J gene TRBJ1-5; D is uncertain. This CDR3 region has 12 residues. Per the germline V gene, CDR1 is MNHEY and CDR2 is SVGAGI. Trimming removed 6 bases at V and 9 bases at J, with 12 bases between. The CDR3 nucleotides read TGTGCCAGCAGGCCCGGTGCGGGGCCCCAGCATTTT. It codes for CASRPGAGPQHF.

The V call is TRBV5-5, the J call TRBJ2-2, with 8 bases identical to TRBD1. Losses at the gene ends were 0 bases for V and 5 bases for J; bases not matched to a gene: 6. CDR1 SGHKS and CDR2 YYEKEE come from the germline V gene (reference sequence). The CDR3 covers 16 residues. The CDR3: CASSLVTGVGTGELFF. CDR3 in DNA: TGTGCCAGCAGCTTGGTGACAGGGGTGGGGACCGGGGAGCTGTTTTTT.

This chain's CDR3 is CASSLSVQETQYF. In nucleotides, the CDR3 is TGCGCCAGCAGCTTGTCGGTCCAAGAGACCCAGTACTTC. This chain connects TRBV5-1 to TRBJ2-5; the D is unclear. The V and J ends lost 1 base and 1 base respectively, with 5 bases between them. The CDR3 runs to 13 residues. The germline CDR1 and CDR2 sequences are SGHRS and YFSETQ. The full variable domain, completed using reference TRBV5-1 and TRBJ2-5, is KAGVTQTPRYLIKTRGQQVTLSCSPISGHRSVSWYQQTPGQGLQFLFEYFSETQRNKGNFPGRFSGRQFSNSRSEMNVSTLELGDSALYLCASSLSVQETQYFGPGTRLLVL.

The V and J genes are TRBV19 and TRBJ2-1, with a tentative D call TRBD2 (7 bases). Germline V lookup: CDR1 LNHDA, CDR2 SQIVND (reference sequence). Trimming removed 7 bases at V and 4 bases at J, with 14 bases between. CDR3 length: 14 residues. Here the CDR3 reads CASIKGGGYNEQFF. The CDR3 DNA sequence: TGTGCCAGTATCAAGGGGGGAGGGTACAATGAGCAGTTCTTC.

This clone is a singleton in its sample. This chain links TRBV7-9 with TRBJ2-1; 12 bases are shared with TRBD2. The CDR3 has 16 amino acids. The J segment lost 8 bases and the V segment lost 4 bases, leaving 9 bases of the junction unmatched. Germline CDR1 reads SEHNR; CDR2 reads FQNEAQ (reference sequence). The CDR3 protein is CASSSGLAGRGDEQFF. The DNA of the CDR3 is TGTGCCAGCAGCTCCGGACTAGCGGGGAGGGGAGATGAGCAGTTCTTC.

The chain uses TRBV13 and TRBJ1-4; D is possibly TRBD1 (5 bases). Trimming stripped 5 bases from V and 13 bases from J, with 14 bases between. Germline assignment: CDR1 PRHDT and CDR2 FYEKMQ (reference sequence). This CDR3 region has 12 residues. CDR3 sequence: CASSQGGGGLFF. The DNA for the CDR3 is TGTGCCAGCAGCCAAGGCGGGGGAGGACTGTTTTTT.

This rearrangement joins TRBV5-1 to TRBJ2-7, with D perhaps matching TRBD1 (6 bases). The germline V gene encodes CDR1 SGHRS and CDR2 YFSETQ. Trimming took 1 base from V and 3 from J, leaving 14 bases between them. This CDR3 is 15 amino acids long. The CDR3 nucleotides read TGCGCCAGCAGCTTGTTGTCAGGGGTCGACTACGAGCAGTACTTC. The encoded protein is CASSLLSGVDYEQYF.

The chain couples TRBV15 to TRBJ1-5; 7 nucleotides line up with TRBD1. This CDR3 comprises 16 residues. V lost 3 bases and J lost 0; bases outside the gene matches: 5. From germline, CDR1 is LNHNV and CDR2 YYDKDF (reference sequence). CDR3 protein: CATSRGQMNSNQPQHF. CDR3 DNA: TGTGCCACCAGCAGGGGACAGATGAATAGCAATCAGCCCCAGCATTTT. The variable domain in full, completed from reference TRBV15 and TRBJ1-5, reads DAMVIQNPRYQVTQFGKPVTLSCSQTLNHNVMYWYQQKSSQAPKLLFHYYDKDFNNEADTPDNFQSRRPNTSFCFLDIRSPGLGDTAMYLCATSRGQMNSNQPQHFGDGTRLSIL.

The CDR3 reads CASSLGQVDTEAFF. The CDR3 region has the DNA TGCGCCAGCAGCCTAGGACAGGTGGACACTGAAGCTTTCTTT. The gene calls are TRBV5-1 and TRBJ1-1, with TRBD1 identical over 7 bases. The ends lost 4 bases at V and 3 bases at J; junction bases unmatched: 6. This CDR3 contains 14 residues. Germline loops: CDR1 SGHRS, CDR2 YFSETQ.

The V gene is TRBV19, the J gene TRBJ2-7; TRBD1 agrees at 7 bases. V dropped 1 base and J dropped 3; count of bases not matched to a gene: 3. Looked up from germline, CDR1 is LNHDA and CDR2 is SQIVND (reference sequence). CDR3 length: 14 amino acids. CDR3 nucleotides: TGTGCCAGTAGTATAGCGGGACAGTTCTACGAGCAGTACTTC. Protein sequence: CASSIAGQFYEQYF. Looking up the rest from reference TRBV19 and TRBJ2-7 gives the full variable domain: DGGITQSPKYLFRKEGQNVTLSCEQNLNHDAMYWYRQDPGQGLRLIYYSQIVNDFQKGDIAEGYSVSREKKESFPLTVTSAQKNPTAFYLCASSIAGQFYEQYFGPGTRLTVT.

The chain employs TRBV3-1 (or the pseudogene TRBV3-2) and TRBJ1-1; D is perhaps TRBD1 (6 bases). Per germline, CDR1 LGHDT and CDR2 YNNKEL (reference sequence). The CDR3 is 15 amino acids. Trimming removed 4 bases at V and 4 bases at J, with 16 bases between. The CDR3 is CASSPRDNGGTEAFF. The CDR3 nucleotides are TGTGCCAGCAGCCCCAGGGACAATGGGGGCACTGAAGCTTTCTTT.

The rearrangement uses TRBV30 and TRBJ2-5, with D tentatively TRBD2 (5 bases). CDR1 and CDR2 from the germline V gene are GTSNPN and SVGIG (reference sequence). The CDR3 is 12 amino acids. Trimming stripped 8 bases from V and 2 bases from J, with 12 bases between. CDR3 region: CAGWERQETQYF. For the CDR3, the DNA is TGTGCCGGGTGGGAGCGACAAGAGACCCAGTACTTC.

V is TRBV12-5 and J is TRBJ1-6; possible D gene TRBD1, 5 bases. V lost 1 base to trimming and J lost 3 bases, with 13 bases between them. The germline gives CDR1 LGHNT, CDR2 FRNRAP. The CDR3 is 17 residues long. The CDR3 sequence is CASGLGTGQLYNSPLHF. For the CDR3, the DNA is TGTGCTAGTGGTTTGGGAACCGGACAACTCTATAATTCACCCCTCCACTTT.

The chain joins TRBV6-2 or TRBV6-3 to TRBJ2-1, with 8 nucleotides matching TRBD2. The CDR3 consists of 16 residues. The V gene end was trimmed by 2 bases and the J gene end by 7 bases; junction bases not matched to a gene: 10. Germline CDR1 and CDR2: MNHEY and SVGEGT. Here the CDR3 DNA reads TGTGCCAGCAGTTACCCCGGGGTAGCGGGGTCGAATGAGCAGTTCTTC. This translates into CASSYPGVAGSNEQFF.

The J gene is TRBJ1-1, the V gene TRBV6-2 or TRBV6-3; the D is unclear. This CDR3 has 11 amino acids. Trimming took off 5 bases at V and 3 bases at J, with 4 bases between the two ends. The V gene's germline CDR1 is MNHEY and CDR2 SVGEGT. This chain's CDR3 is CASSTYTEAFF. For the CDR3, the DNA is TGTGCCAGCAGTACTTACACTGAAGCTTTCTTT.

V usage is TRBV7-6 and J usage is TRBJ1-4, with a tentative D call TRBD1 (6 bases). Germline assignment: CDR1 SGHVS and CDR2 FNYEAQ. Trimming left V 1 base short and J 7 bases short, with 7 bases between. This CDR3 is built from 13 residues. The CDR3 region has the DNA TGTGCCAGCAGCTTAGGAGGGGGTGAAAAACTGTTTTTT. It specifies CASSLGGGEKLFF.

This chain joins TRBV6-4 and TRBJ1-1; 8 positions match TRBD1. CDR3 length: 12 residues. The V gene end was trimmed by 2 bases and the J gene end by 8 bases; junction bases not matched to a gene: 1. CDR1 is MRHNA and CDR2 is SNTAGT in the germline V gene. The CDR3 region is CASSDGTGEAFF. The CDR3 DNA follows: TGTGCCAGCAGTGACGGGACAGGAGAAGCTTTCTTT.

DNA of the CDR3: TGTGCCAGCAGCCCAGGCGAGGGGGCCCAAGAGACCCAGTACTTC. It yields the protein CASSPGEGAQETQYF. The genes are TRBV5-4 and TRBJ2-5; the match to TRBD1 covers 7 bases. This CDR3 contains 15 residues. CDR1 is SGHNT and CDR2 is YYREEE in the germline V gene (reference sequence). V lost 4 bases and J lost 1; bases outside the gene matches: 7.

The V gene is TRBV7-2, the J gene TRBJ2-5; 8 bases are a match to TRBD2. CDR3 size: 17 residues. Germline-derived CDR1 and CDR2 are SGHTA and FQGNSA. The trim removed 5 bases at V and 9 bases at J, leaving 20 bases unmatched. The CDR3: CASSPPGRGALKRPQYF. The CDR3 bases are TGTGCCAGCAGCCCCCCCGGGAGGGGGGCCCTCAAGAGACCCCAGTACTTC.

The CDR3 DNA is TGTGCCAGCAGCCAAGCTGGACAGGGCACCTACGAGCAGTACTTC. This codes for CASSQAGQGTYEQYF. This sequence joins TRBV7-8 and TRBJ2-7; TRBD1 aligns across 8 bases. This CDR3 spans 15 amino acids. Germline V lookup: CDR1 SGHVS, CDR2 FQNEAQ. Unmatched junction bases numbered 8, after V lost 5 bases and J lost 2 bases.

This sequence joins TRBV5-1 and TRBJ2-3, with a possible D match to TRBD1 (6 bases). The CDR3 contains 14 residues. V lost 4 bases to trimming and J lost 0 bases, with 9 bases between them. Germline CDR1 and CDR2: SGHRS and YFSETQ. The CDR3 bases are TGCGCCAGCAGCACGGACAGAAGCACAGATACGCAGTATTTT. This encodes CASSTDRSTDTQYF.

In this sample, this clone turned up once. The gene calls are TRBV9 and TRBJ2-1; D is undetermined. Germline V gene sequence: CDR1 SGDLS, CDR2 YYNGEE. The V and J ends lost 6 bases and 0 bases respectively, with 16 bases between them. The CDR3 has 16 amino acids. The CDR3 DNA follows: TGTGCCAGCAATCCCCTTTCCGGTAGCTCCTACAATGAGCAGTTCTTC. It translates to CASNPLSGSSYNEQFF. The full variable domain, rest sourced from reference TRBV9 and TRBJ2-1, is DSGVTQTPKHLITATGQRVTLRCSPRSGDLSVYWYQQSLDQGLQFLIQYYNGEERAKGNILERFSAQQFPDLHSELNLSSLELGDSALYFCASNPLSGSSYNEQFFGPGTRLTVL.

This clone was counted between two and nine times. The chain joins TRBV5-5 to TRBJ2-2, with 9 bases aligning to TRBD2. The ends lost 1 base at V and 8 bases at J; junction bases unmatched: 12. The CDR3 totals 17 residues. The germline CDR1 and CDR2 sequences are SGHKS and YYEKEE (reference sequence). Written as DNA, the CDR3 is TGTGCCAGCAGCTTGTACTCGACTAGCGGCACAGCGGGGGAGCTGTTTTTT. Translation gives CASSLYSTSGTAGELFF.

This chain connects TRBV18 to TRBJ2-3; 14 bases are a match to TRBD2. The V gene end was trimmed by 5 bases and the J gene end by 2 bases; junction bases not matched to a gene: 3. Germline V gives CDR1 KGHSH, CDR2 LQKENI. The CDR3 covers 16 residues. The CDR3 sequence is CASSSTSGRDTDTQYF. CDR3 coding DNA: TGTGCCAGCTCATCGACTAGCGGGAGGGACACAGATACGCAGTATTTT.